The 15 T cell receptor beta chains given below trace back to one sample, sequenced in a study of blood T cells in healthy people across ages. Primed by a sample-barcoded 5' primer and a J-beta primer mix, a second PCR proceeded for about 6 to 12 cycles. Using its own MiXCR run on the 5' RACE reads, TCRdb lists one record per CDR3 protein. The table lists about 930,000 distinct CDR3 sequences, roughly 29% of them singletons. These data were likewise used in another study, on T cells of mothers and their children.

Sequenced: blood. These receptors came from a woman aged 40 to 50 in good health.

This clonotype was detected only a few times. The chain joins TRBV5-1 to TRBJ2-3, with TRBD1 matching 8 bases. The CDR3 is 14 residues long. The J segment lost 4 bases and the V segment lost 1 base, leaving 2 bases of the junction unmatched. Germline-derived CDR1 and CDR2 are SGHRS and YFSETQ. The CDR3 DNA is TGCGCCAGCAGCTTGAGGACAGGGTCAGATACGCAGTATTTT. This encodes CASSLRTGSDTQYF.

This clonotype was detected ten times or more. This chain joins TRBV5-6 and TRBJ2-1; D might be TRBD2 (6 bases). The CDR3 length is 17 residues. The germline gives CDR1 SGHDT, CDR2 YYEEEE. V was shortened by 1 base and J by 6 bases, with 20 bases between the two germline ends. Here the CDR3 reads CASSLLGVVRDSNEQFF. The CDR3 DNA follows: TGTGCCAGCAGCTTGTTAGGTGTTGTCAGGGACTCCAATGAGCAGTTCTTC.

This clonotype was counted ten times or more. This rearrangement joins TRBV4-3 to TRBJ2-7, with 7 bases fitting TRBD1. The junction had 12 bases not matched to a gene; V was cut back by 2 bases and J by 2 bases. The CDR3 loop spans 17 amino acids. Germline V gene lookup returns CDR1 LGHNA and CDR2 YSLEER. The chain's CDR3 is CASSQSPTGDSTYEQYF. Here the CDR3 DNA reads TGCGCCAGCAGCCAATCCCCTACCGGGGACAGTACCTACGAGCAGTACTTC.

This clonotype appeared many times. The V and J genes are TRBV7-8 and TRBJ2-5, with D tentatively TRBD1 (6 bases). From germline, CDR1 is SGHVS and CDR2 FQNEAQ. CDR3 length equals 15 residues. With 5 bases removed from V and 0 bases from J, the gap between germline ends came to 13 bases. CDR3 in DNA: TGTGCCAGCAGCGCAGCGACAGGAAACCAAGAGACCCAGTACTTC. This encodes CASSAATGNQETQYF.

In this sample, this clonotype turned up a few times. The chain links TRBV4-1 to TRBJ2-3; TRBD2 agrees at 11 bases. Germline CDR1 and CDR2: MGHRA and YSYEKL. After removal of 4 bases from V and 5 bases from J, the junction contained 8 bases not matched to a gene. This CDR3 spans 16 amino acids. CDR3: CASSPLAGGQVDTQYF. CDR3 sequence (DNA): TGCGCCAGCAGCCCTTTAGCGGGGGGGCAAGTAGATACGCAGTATTTT.

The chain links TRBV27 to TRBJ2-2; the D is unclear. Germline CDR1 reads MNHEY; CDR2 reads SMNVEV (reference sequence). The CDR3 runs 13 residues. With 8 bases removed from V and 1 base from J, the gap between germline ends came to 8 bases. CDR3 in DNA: TGTGCCAGCGCGGACCTGAACACCGGGGAGCTGTTTTTT. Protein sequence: CASADLNTGELFF.

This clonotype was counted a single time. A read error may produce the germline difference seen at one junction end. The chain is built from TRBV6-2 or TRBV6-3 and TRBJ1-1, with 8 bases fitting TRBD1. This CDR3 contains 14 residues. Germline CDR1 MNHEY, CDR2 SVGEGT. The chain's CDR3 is CASTEDRGQTEACF. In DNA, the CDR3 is TGTGCCAGCACCGAAGACAGGGGACAAACTGAAGCTTGCTTT.

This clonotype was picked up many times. The CDR3 bases are TGCAGTGCTAGTGGGGACAGGGGGCAGTTAATTAACTATGGCTACACCTTC. Amino acids: CSASGDRGQLINYGYTF. The chain carries TRBV20-1 and TRBJ1-2; 12 bases are shared with TRBD1. Per germline, CDR1 DFQATT and CDR2 SNEGSKA (reference sequence). CDR3 length equals 17 residues. V gave up 3 bases and J gave up 1 base; unmatched junction bases: 9.

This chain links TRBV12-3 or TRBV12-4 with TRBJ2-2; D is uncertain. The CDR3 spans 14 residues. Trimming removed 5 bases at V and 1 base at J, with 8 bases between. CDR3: CASSPRMNTGELFF. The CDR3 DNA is TGTGCCAGCAGTCCTCGGATGAACACCGGGGAGCTGTTTTTT.

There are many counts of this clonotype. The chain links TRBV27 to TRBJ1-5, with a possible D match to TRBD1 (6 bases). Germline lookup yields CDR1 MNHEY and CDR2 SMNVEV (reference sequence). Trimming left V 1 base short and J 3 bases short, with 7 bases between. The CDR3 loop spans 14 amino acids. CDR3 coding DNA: TGTGCCAGCAGTTTATACAGGGTCAATCAGCCCCAGCATTTT. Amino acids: CASSLYRVNQPQHF.

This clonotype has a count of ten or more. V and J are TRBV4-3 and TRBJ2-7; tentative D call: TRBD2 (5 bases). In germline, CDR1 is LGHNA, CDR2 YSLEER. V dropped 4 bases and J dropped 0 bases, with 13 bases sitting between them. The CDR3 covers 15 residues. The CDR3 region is CASSPTTGDSYEQYF. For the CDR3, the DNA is TGCGCCAGCAGCCCCACGACCGGGGACTCCTACGAGCAGTACTTC.

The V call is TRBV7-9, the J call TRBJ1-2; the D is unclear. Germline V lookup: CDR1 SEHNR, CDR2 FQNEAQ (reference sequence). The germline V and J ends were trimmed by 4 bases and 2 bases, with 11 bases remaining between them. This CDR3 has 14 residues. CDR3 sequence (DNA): TGTGCCAGCAGCTCCCCCCCCAACAACTATGGCTACACCTTC. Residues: CASSSPPNNYGYTF.

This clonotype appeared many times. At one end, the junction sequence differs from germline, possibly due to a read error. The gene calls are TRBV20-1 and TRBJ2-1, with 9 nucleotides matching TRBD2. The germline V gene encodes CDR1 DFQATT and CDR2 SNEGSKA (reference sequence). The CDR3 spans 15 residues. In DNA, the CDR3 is TGCAGTGCTAGACGTCCGGGACTAGCCTATAATGAGCAGTTCTTC. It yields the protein CSARRPGLAYNEQFF.

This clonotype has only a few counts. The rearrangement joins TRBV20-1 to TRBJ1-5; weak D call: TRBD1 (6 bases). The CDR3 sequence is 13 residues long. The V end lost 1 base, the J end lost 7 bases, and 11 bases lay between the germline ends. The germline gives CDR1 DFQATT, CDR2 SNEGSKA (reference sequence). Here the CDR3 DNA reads TGCAGTGCTAGAGCTGGGGGCCAACAGCCCCAGCATTTT. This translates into CSARAGGQQPQHF.

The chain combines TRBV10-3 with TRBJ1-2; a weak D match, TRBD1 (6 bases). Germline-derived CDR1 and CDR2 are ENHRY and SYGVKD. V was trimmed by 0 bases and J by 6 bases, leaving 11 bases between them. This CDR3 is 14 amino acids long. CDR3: CAISESGALDGYTF. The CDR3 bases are TGTGCCATCAGTGAGTCGGGGGCGTTGGATGGCTACACCTTC.